This T cell receptor beta chain emerged from a study of cytomegalovirus exposure and HLA in healthy donors. As to this clone: Its antigen is unidentified.

The donors gave bone marrow, and they were healthy. This CDR3 has 13 residues. Germline CDR1 and CDR2: GTSNPN and SVGIG (reference sequence). V was shortened by 2 bases and J by 3 bases, with 10 bases between the two germline ends. Study-wide results and limits: Most TCR sequences were uncommon, yet certain public TCRs appeared in many donors. Owing to their indistinguishability, certain V segments, notably TRBV6-2 and TRBV6-3, were excluded.

PCR involved 60 Vbeta and 13 Jbeta primers. The assay was immunoSEQ multiplex PCR, and TCRdb's table has in-frame clones only and misses some. This table lists some 89,000 clones. Sequencing was done on a sample of PBMCs. The chain joins TRBV30 to TRBJ1-2; tentatively, D is TRBD1 (5 bases). The TCR originated in a woman aged 25 to 39 in good health and CMV-seronegative. The CDR3 sequence is CAWSSGLDYGYTF. The CDR3 coding sequence is TGTGCCTGGAGTTCGGGACTCGACTATGGCTACACCTTC.